These T cell receptor beta chains were read from a single sample in a study of blood T cell repertoires in COVID-19. Assay used: immunoSEQ multiplex PCR; TCRdb lists only in-frame clones, some missing. The sample yields 100,000 to 150,000 clones, around 87% seen once. Specimen: peripheral blood. The receptors originated from a woman aged 60-75 years with acute or convalescent COVID-19. The CDR3 runs from the conserved cysteine through the conserved F or W. The D gene is left open where the match is weak. Where a row states a size, it is once, few, many or the class of an expanded clone; other rows omit it.

.,TRBV19,12,once,TRBJ1-5,TGTGCCAGTAGTCCCCCATATCAGCCCCAGCATTTT,CASSPPYQPQHF
.,TRBV2,14,.,TRBJ1-5,TGTGCCACCAAAGAACAGGGATTAGATCAGCCCCAGCATTTT,CATKEQGLDQPQHF
.,TRBV28,14,few,TRBJ1-5,TGTGCCAGCAGTAATGAAGGACTGAGTCAGCCCCAGCATTTT,CASSNEGLSQPQHF
.,TRBV3-1/TRBV3-2,13,.,TRBJ1-1,TGTGCCAGCAGCCAAGCAGTGAACACTGAAGCTTTCTTT,CASSQAVNTEAFF
.,TRBV29-1,13,.,TRBJ1-6,TGCAGCGCCCGAGGGACAAATAATTCACCCCTCCACTTT,CSARGTNNSPLHF
TRBD1,TRBV6-5,15,.,TRBJ1-6,TGTGCCAGCAGTTTTCCGACAGGGGGGGATTCACCCCTCCACTTT,CASSFPTGGDSPLHF
.,TRBV11-2,12,once,TRBJ2-3,TGTGCCAGCAGAAAGGGAACTAGCCCGCAGTATTTT,CASRKGTSPQYF
.,TRBV7-8,16,.,TRBJ2-2,TGTGCCAGCAGCTTAAGAAGTACAGGGAGTACCGGGGAGCTGTTTTTT,CASSLRSTGSTGELFF
TRBD1,TRBV28,16,.,TRBJ1-4,TGTGCCAGCAGTCCACCCGGTGGGACAGGGAAAGAAAAACTGTTTTTT,CASSPPGGTGKEKLFF
TRBD1,TRBV5-1,14,.,TRBJ1-4,TGCGCCAGCAGCAGGCAGGGGGAGGCGGAAAAACTGTTTTTT,CASSRQGEAEKLFF
TRBD2,TRBV5-1,15,.,TRBJ2-5,TGCGCCAGCAGCGTGGGACTAACAAACCAAGAGACCCAGTACTTC,CASSVGLTNQETQYF
.,TRBV28,15,.,TRBJ2-3,TGTGCCAGCAGCCCTGGGGGCACCGGAACAGATACGCAGTATTTT,CASSPGGTGTDTQYF
.,TRBV24-1,16,.,TRBJ2-4,TGTGCCACCAGTGCACACCAAGGAGCAGCCAAAAACATTCAGTACTTC,CATSAHQGAAKNIQYF
TRBD1,TRBV5-4,15,.,TRBJ1-2,TGTGCCAGCAGCTTGAAGGGACAGGTGGTCTATGGCTACACCTTC,CASSLKGQVVYGYTF
.,TRBV6-5,15,.,TRBJ1-2,TGTGCCAGCAGTTACTCCAGGGTTCTGAACTATGGCTACACCTTC,CASSYSRVLNYGYTF
.,TRBV9,13,.,TRBJ2-5,TGTGCCAGCAGCGTAGGGAACAGCCAGACCCAGTACTTC,CASSVGNSQTQYF
.,TRBV4-1,13,once,TRBJ2-5,TGCGCCAGCAGCCAAGCGGACCAAGAGACCCAGTACTTC,CASSQADQETQYF